The source of this T cell receptor (beta chain) is a study of beta chain features in type 1 diabetes. Points from the study as a whole: Within each of all four CD4+ subsets, Type 1 diabetes patients had TCRB CDR3s that were moderately but significantly shorter.

This clone was seen a handful of times. The antigen remains unidentified. Every bit of the isolated RNA underwent reverse transcription, so sequencing read expressed TCRB transcripts. TCRdb's copy holds only in-frame clones and misses some; the assay was immunoSEQ multiplex PCR. The sample holds around 56,000 clones, about 50% seen once. V was shortened by 1 base and J by 1 base, with 14 bases between the two germline ends. The CDR3 covers 17 residues. The V gene's germline CDR1 is LGHNA and CDR2 YNFKEQ. The chain employs TRBV4-2 and TRBJ1-3, with TRBD1 as a possible D gene (5 bases). This clonotype was obtained from a woman in her thirties or forties with type 1 diabetes. Sequencing was done on a sample of Tregs from blood. The CDR3 protein is CASSQARSQGSGNTIYF. CDR3 coding DNA: TGTGCCAGCAGCCAAGCCCGGAGTCAGGGATCTGGAAACACCATATATTTT.